The 23 T cell receptor beta chains presented below share a single source sample, sequenced in a study of post-analysis software for immune sequencing data. Findings and limits, study-wide: Several TRBV segments (TRBV5-6, TRBV5-1 and TRBV20-1 among them) occurred more frequently in patients than in controls.

No antigen is known for these receptors. Included in the TCR beta cDNA libraries were unique molecular identifiers. Via MiXCR, TCRdb re-called the PCR reads, giving one row per CDR3 protein. In the table there are 750,000 to 900,000 distinct CDR3 sequences, around 42% of which are singletons. Sample: blood. Receptors originate from a girl aged 10-17 years with multiple sclerosis.

This clonotype has a handful of counts. The chain joins TRBV29-1 to TRBJ1-2, with a weak D call TRBD1 (6 bases). V was shortened by 5 bases and J by 7 bases, with 11 bases between the two germline ends. The CDR3 loop spans 11 amino acids. CDR1 and CDR2 (germline): SQVTM, ANQGSEA. The CDR3 loop is CSVSQGSGYTF. CDR3 nucleotides: TGCAGCGTTTCACAGGGCTCTGGCTACACCTTC.

This clonotype was seen a few times. The chain employs TRBV5-1 and TRBJ2-7, with 10 bases lining up with TRBD2. The germline V gene encodes CDR1 SGHRS and CDR2 YFSETQ. The trim removed 4 bases at V and 2 bases at J, leaving 9 bases unmatched. The CDR3 is 16 residues long. The CDR3 sequence: CASSTRLAGGTYEQYF. The CDR3 DNA sequence: TGCGCCAGCAGCACCCGACTAGCGGGTGGGACCTACGAGCAGTACTTC.

This clonotype was recorded a few times. The chain carries TRBV4-1 and TRBJ2-5; D is uncertain. The CDR3 runs to 14 residues. The V end lost 0 bases, the J end lost 7 bases, and 12 bases lay between the germline ends. Germline V CDR1 and CDR2: MGHRA, YSYEKL. As DNA, the CDR3 is TGCGCCAGCAGCCAAGAGGGCGTCTCCGCGACCCAGTACTTC. Protein: CASSQEGVSATQYF.

J is TRBJ1-5 and V is TRBV20-1; D uncertain. Germline V lookup: CDR1 DFQATT, CDR2 SNEGSKA (reference sequence). CDR3 length: 13 residues. Trimming removed 4 bases from V and 2 bases from J, with 9 bases in between. The CDR3 DNA is TGCAGTGCTAAGGACCGGGGCAATCAGCCCCAGCATTTT. It specifies CSAKDRGNQPQHF.

This clonotype has more than one count but fewer than ten. CDR3 nucleotides: TGCGCCAGCAGCCTCCGGGATTTCGGGGAGACCCAGTACTTC. This gives the protein CASSLRDFGETQYF. The chain carries TRBV5-1 and TRBJ2-5; a weak D match, TRBD2 (5 bases). The CDR3 is 14 residues long. CDR1 and CDR2 from the germline V gene are SGHRS and YFSETQ. V lost 4 bases, J lost 5 bases, and 15 bases lay in between.

The genes are TRBV15 and TRBJ2-7, with a weak D call TRBD2 (8 bases). V dropped 1 base and J dropped 4 bases, with 23 bases sitting between them. The CDR3 consists of 18 residues. Germline V gene lookup returns CDR1 LNHNV and CDR2 YYDKDF (reference sequence). CDR3 in DNA: TGTGCCACCAGCAGAGTGGGGTGGCCGGGAGGGGGCCTTTACGAGCAGTACTTC. The encoded protein is CATSRVGWPGGGLYEQYF.

The V and J genes are TRBV7-6 and TRBJ2-1; 9 nucleotides agree with TRBD1. The length of the CDR3 is 15 residues. Trimming took 5 bases from V and 4 from J; bases not matched to a gene: 6. The germline V gene has CDR1 SGHVS and CDR2 FNYEAQ. CDR3 bases: TGTGCCAGCAGCCCCGAGGACAGGGGTTACAATGAGCAGTTCTTC. This sequence encodes CASSPEDRGYNEQFF.

This clonotype has more than one count but fewer than ten. This rearrangement joins TRBV6-6 to TRBJ2-7, with D unresolved. Trimming pared 2 bases from V and 2 bases from J, leaving 7 bases between. Germline CDR1 is MNHNY and CDR2 is SVGAGI (reference sequence). The CDR3 runs to 13 residues. CDR3 sequence reads: CASSYRQPYEQYF. CDR3 DNA: TGTGCCAGCAGTTACAGGCAACCCTACGAGCAGTACTTC.

This clonotype was seen a single time. Here the CDR3 reads CASSQDLRGTEAFF. CDR3 bases: TGTGCCAGCAGCCAAGATCTGAGAGGCACTGAAGCTTTCTTT. The chain couples TRBV14 to TRBJ1-1; D ambiguous. This CDR3 has 14 amino acids. Germline V lookup: CDR1 SGHDN, CDR2 FVKESK. V lost 0 bases and J 4 bases, leaving 9 bases between the germline ends.

This sequence joins TRBV7-2 and TRBJ2-3, with D possibly TRBD1 on 7 matching bases. This CDR3 is 17 amino acids long. The germline V gene encodes CDR1 SGHTA and CDR2 FQGNSA. V was shortened by 1 base and J by 2 bases, with 16 bases between the two germline ends. CDR3 protein: CASSLEVRDRHTDTQYF. CDR3 nucleotide sequence: TGTGCCAGCAGCTTAGAAGTGCGGGACAGACACACAGATACGCAGTATTTT.

The gene calls are TRBV29-1 and TRBJ2-4, with 8 bases lining up with TRBD1. CDR3 size: 15 residues. Germline lookup yields CDR1 SQVTM and CDR2 ANQGSEA. V shed 3 bases and J 3 bases; nucleotides not matched to a gene: 7. CDR3 sequence (DNA): TGCAGCGTTGATGCAGGGGGCGAAAGCAAAAACATTCAGTACTTC. Amino acids: CSVDAGGESKNIQYF.

The V and J genes are TRBV7-3 and TRBJ2-1, with TRBD2 identical over 7 bases. J was trimmed by 0 bases and V by 5 bases; bases with no gene match: 7. CDR3 length: 16 amino acids. Germline V CDR1 and CDR2: SGHTA, FQGTGA. The CDR3 region has the DNA TGTGCCAGCAGCCGAACTAGCGTTAGCTCCTACAATGAGCAGTTCTTC. Protein: CASSRTSVSSYNEQFF.

J is TRBJ2-5 and V is TRBV7-2; 10 bases are shared with TRBD2. This CDR3 has 14 residues. CDR1 and CDR2 from the germline V gene are SGHTA and FQGNSA. Trimming at V came to 7 bases and at J to 2 bases, leaving 4 bases not matched to a gene. Here the CDR3 reads CASTGTSAQETQYF. CDR3 nucleotide sequence: TGTGCCAGCACCGGGACTAGCGCTCAAGAGACCCAGTACTTC.

The chain links TRBV5-1 to TRBJ2-5, with D perhaps TRBD2 (6 bases). The V gene lost 3 bases and the J gene lost 1 base, with 13 bases spanning the gap. Germline CDR1 and CDR2: SGHRS and YFSETQ. The CDR3 is 15 residues long. CDR3 region: CASSWTVGGQETQYF. The CDR3 bases are TGCGCCAGCAGCTGGACCGTGGGGGGCCAAGAGACCCAGTACTTC.

The chain links TRBV18 to TRBJ2-5, with D possibly being TRBD1 or TRBD2 (5 bases each). In germline, CDR1 is KGHSH, CDR2 LQKENI. The CDR3 totals 14 residues. Trimming cost V 2 bases and J 11 bases, with 18 bases left between them. CDR3 amino acids: CASSPITRDHAQYF. The CDR3 DNA is TGTGCCAGCTCACCAATCACCAGGGACCACGCGCAGTACTTC.

For this clonotype: The junction shows a germline mismatch at one end, possibly a read error. The chain has TRBV7-2 and TRBJ2-2; D possibly corresponds to TRBD2 (5 bases). The CDR3 length is 13 residues. Germline V CDR1 and CDR2: SGHTA, FQGNSA. The CDR3 coding sequence is TGTGCCAGCAGCCGTCCGGGCGCCGGGGAGCGGTTTTTT. As protein: CASSRPGAGERFF.

The CDR3 DNA reads as TGTGCCATCAGTGAGTGGACTAGCGGGAGACCCTATTACGAGCAGTACTTC. As protein: CAISEWTSGRPYYEQYF. The chain joins TRBV10-3 to TRBJ2-5, with 13 nucleotides matching TRBD2. TRBJ2-7 matches the DNA end more closely, so the J call is doubtful. The germline gives CDR1 ENHRY, CDR2 SYGVKD. The CDR3 has 17 amino acids.

The chain recombines TRBV5-1 with TRBJ2-5; maybe TRBD2 (5 bases). Judging by the DNA end, TRBJ2-7 fits better; the J call may be wrong. CDR3 length equals 15 residues. Germline lookup yields CDR1 SGHRS and CDR2 YFSETQ. The CDR3 here is CASSPTEAGGHEQYF. The CDR3 DNA sequence: TGCGCCAGCAGCCCAACCGAGGCGGGCGGCCACGAGCAGTACTTC.

The chain has TRBV20-1 and TRBJ2-1; 9 bases fit TRBD2. CDR1 DFQATT and CDR2 SNEGSKA come from the germline V gene (reference sequence). V was clipped by 6 bases and J by 6 bases; unmatched bases: 6. CDR3 length: 13 amino acids. The CDR3 here is CSAIAGVGNEQFF. DNA of the CDR3: TGCAGTGCCATAGCGGGAGTAGGCAATGAGCAGTTCTTC.

J is TRBJ2-1 and V is TRBV20-1; 7 bases align to TRBD2. V lost 6 bases, J lost 6 bases, and 5 bases stayed unmatched. The CDR3 contains 12 residues. Germline CDR1 reads DFQATT; CDR2 reads SNEGSKA (reference sequence). The CDR3 protein is CSAIAGLNEQFF. Written as DNA, the CDR3 is TGCAGTGCCATAGCGGGTCTCAATGAGCAGTTCTTC.

This clonotype was recorded once. The chain combines TRBV6-1 with TRBJ2-7; D unresolved. Per germline, CDR1 MNHNS and CDR2 SASEGT. This CDR3 has 12 residues. The ends were cut back, 7 bases at V and 0 bases at J, with 7 bases in the middle. The CDR3 is CASTLFSYEQYF. As DNA, the CDR3 is TGTGCCAGCACACTATTCTCCTACGAGCAGTACTTC.

This chain joins TRBV15 and TRBJ1-6; no firm D call. V lost 0 bases to trimming and J lost 9 bases, with 15 bases between them. This CDR3 region has 16 residues. Germline CDR1 and CDR2: LNHNV and YYDKDF (reference sequence). The CDR3 sequence is CATSRDKKGFGSPLHF. The DNA of the CDR3 is TGTGCCACCAGCAGAGATAAGAAAGGGTTCGGTTCACCCCTCCACTTT.

This sequence joins TRBV5-1 and TRBJ2-3, with D maybe TRBD1 (6 bases). The CDR3 has 15 amino acids. Germline V CDR1 and CDR2: SGHRS, YFSETQ. V dropped 4 bases and J dropped 4 bases, with 16 bases sitting between them. The DNA for the CDR3 is TGCGCCAGCAGCCCCCCAGGGGTTTCCGCAGATACGCAGTATTTT. Protein sequence: CASSPPGVSADTQYF. Based on the CDR3 plus reference TRBV5-1 and TRBJ2-3, the full variable domain is KAGVTQTPRYLIKTRGQQVTLSCSPISGHRSVSWYQQTPGQGLQFLFEYFSETQRNKGNFPGRFSGRQFSNSRSEMNVSTLELGDSALYLCASSPPGVSADTQYFGPGTRLTVL.